This T cell receptor beta chain was identified during a study of blood T cells in healthy people across ages. The second PCR ran roughly 6 to 11 cycles with a sample-barcoded 5' primer and J-beta primers. TCRdb re-called the 5' RACE reads through MiXCR, storing one row per CDR3 protein. The sample includes 550,000 to 600,000 distinct CDR3 sequences, about 45% of them seen just once. V lost 6 bases and J lost 2, with 11 bases in between. The length of the CDR3 is 14 residues. Germline V lookup: CDR1 MNHNS, CDR2 SASEGT. Sequences were obtained from blood. The chain links TRBV6-1 to TRBJ1-5, with D possibly TRBD1 on 5 matching bases. The source of this sequence is a man older than 75 in good health. CDR3 loop: CASSAGDRNQPQHF. CDR3 bases: TGTGCCAGCAGCGCGGGGGACCGCAATCAGCCCCAGCATTTT.